Shown below are 10 T cell receptor beta chains from a single sample sequenced in a study of shared clonotypes between healthy human individuals. The protocol was immunoSEQ multiplex PCR, while the TCRdb copy is restricted to in-frame clones and leaves out a portion. Altogether hundreds of thousands of clones are present, 90% to 97% being singletons, with the ten largest covering about 0.22%. It was CD45RO-negative cells, positively selected for CCR7, that made up naive CD8 cells, with terminally differentiated effector memory CD45RA+ cells excluded. The sequencing sample was made of naive CD8+ T cells sorted from blood. Source of these receptors: a man aged 25-40 years in good health.

This chain connects TRBV2 to TRBJ2-7; D gene uncertain. Trimming stripped 4 bases from V and 2 bases from J, with 9 bases between. Germline V gives CDR1 SNHLY, CDR2 FYNNEI. CDR3 size: 13 residues. The CDR3 loop is CASSGFETYEQYF. Written as DNA, the CDR3 is TGTGCCAGCAGTGGGTTCGAAACCTACGAGCAGTACTTC.

Comment on this clone: Additional DNA sequences in this sample encode the identical CDR3. This chain uses TRBV5-4 with TRBJ2-1; D may be TRBD2 (5 bases). Germline assignment: CDR1 SGHNT and CDR2 YYREEE (reference sequence). Trimming took off 2 bases at V and 5 bases at J, with 5 bases between the two ends. The CDR3 has 12 residues. The CDR3 spells CASSFGDNEQFF. The CDR3 coding sequence is TGTGCCAGCAGCTTCGGGGACAATGAGCAGTTCTTC.

This chain links TRBV13 with TRBJ1-5, with 7 positions matching TRBD1. The CDR3 is made up of 14 amino acids. Trimming at V came to 5 bases and at J to 5 bases, leaving 6 bases not matched to a gene. Germline V gene sequence: CDR1 PRHDT, CDR2 FYEKMQ (reference sequence). CDR3 nucleotide sequence: TGTGCCAGCAGCCTTGGAGGGGGCGATCAGCCCCAGCATTTT. It codes for CASSLGGGDQPQHF.

CDR3 nucleotide sequence: TGTGCCAGCAGTTTATCGCTAGCGGGGGGCCATGAGCAGTTCTTC. It codes for CASSLSLAGGHEQFF. V gene TRBV27 combines with J gene TRBJ2-1, with 11 bases matching TRBD2. This CDR3 comprises 15 residues. The germline V gene encodes CDR1 MNHEY and CDR2 SMNVEV (reference sequence). After removal of 0 bases from V and 8 bases from J, the junction contained 3 bases not matched to a gene.

The chain employs TRBV5-1 and TRBJ2-7; 10 bases are shared with TRBD1. The V gene's germline CDR1 is SGHRS and CDR2 YFSETQ. This CDR3 comprises 16 residues. V lost 0 bases, J lost 1 base, and 4 bases stayed unmatched. The CDR3 sequence: CASSLGGQGPSYEQYF. The DNA for the CDR3 is TGCGCCAGCAGCTTGGGGGGACAGGGGCCATCCTACGAGCAGTACTTC. The whole variable domain, filled in from reference TRBV5-1 and TRBJ2-7, reads KAGVTQTPRYLIKTRGQQVTLSCSPISGHRSVSWYQQTPGQGLQFLFEYFSETQRNKGNFPGRFSGRQFSNSRSEMNVSTLELGDSALYLCASSLGGQGPSYEQYFGPGTRLTVT.

The chain joins TRBV11-2 to TRBJ2-1, with D uncertain. Germline CDR1 and CDR2: SGHAT and FQNNGV. With 3 bases removed from V and 0 bases from J, the gap between germline ends came to 6 bases. This CDR3 spans 14 amino acids. The CDR3 sequence: CASSFVDSYNEQFF. The CDR3 coding sequence is TGTGCCAGCAGCTTTGTTGACTCCTACAATGAGCAGTTCTTC.

In DNA form, the CDR3 reads TGTGCCAGAGAGCCAGGGACAGTCCGTTCGGCCGGGGAGCTGTTTTTT. Translation: CAREPGTVRSAGELFF. The chain links TRBV11-3 to TRBJ2-2, with 7 bases that match TRBD1. Trimming removed 9 bases from V and 6 bases from J; junction bases left unmatched: 16. The CDR3 is made up of 16 amino acids. Germline assignment: CDR1 SGHNT and CDR2 YENEEA.

CDR3 bases: TGTGCCAGCGAAGGAAGCACAGATACGCAGTATTTT. It yields the protein CASEGSTDTQYF. The chain uses TRBV6-6 and TRBJ2-3; D is undetermined. Germline assignment: CDR1 MNHNY and CDR2 SVGAGI (reference sequence). The CDR3 consists of 12 residues. V lost 8 bases and J 0 bases, leaving 6 bases between the germline ends.

CDR3 protein: CSVYRPGNEKLFF. CDR3 nucleotide sequence: TGCAGCGTTTACAGGCCGGGAAATGAAAAACTGTTTTTT. The chain couples TRBV29-1 to TRBJ1-4; possible D gene TRBD1, 5 bases. The CDR3 runs to 13 residues. The germline gives CDR1 SQVTM, CDR2 ANQGSEA. Trimming took 5 bases from V and 5 from J, leaving 12 bases between them.

J is TRBJ1-5 and V is TRBV27; 7 positions match TRBD1. V shed 4 bases and J 3 bases; nucleotides not matched to a gene: 9. The germline gives CDR1 MNHEY, CDR2 SMNVEV (reference sequence). This CDR3 contains 16 residues. The CDR3 region has the DNA TGTGCCAGCAGTTCTTTTGGGACAGCAATCAATCAGCCCCAGCATTTT. Translating gives CASSSFGTAINQPQHF.